This T cell receptor beta chain was sequenced during a study of tumor-infiltrating lymphocytes in localized non-small cell lung cancer. Study-wide results and caveats: Each assay used a separate piece of the same tissue. Recurrence-free survival showed no association with tumor T-cell fraction.

As for this clone: What it recognizes is unknown.

The junction had 6 bases not matched to a gene; V was cut back by 6 bases and J by 6 bases. Germline V CDR1 and CDR2: MNHNY, SVGAGI (reference sequence). This CDR3 contains 14 residues. Using immunoSEQ multiplex PCR, the repertoire was profiled, and TCRdb retains in-frame clones only, with some absent. Here the sample spans about 16,000 clones, approximately 79% being singletons. This chain joins TRBV6-6 and TRBJ2-1; 9 bases fit TRBD2. The source material was lung tumor tissue. This TCR came from a human donor with non-small cell lung cancer. The chain's CDR3 is CASRAGGRGNEQFF. The DNA of the CDR3 is TGTGCCAGCAGGGCGGGGGGGCGCGGCAATGAGCAGTTCTTC.